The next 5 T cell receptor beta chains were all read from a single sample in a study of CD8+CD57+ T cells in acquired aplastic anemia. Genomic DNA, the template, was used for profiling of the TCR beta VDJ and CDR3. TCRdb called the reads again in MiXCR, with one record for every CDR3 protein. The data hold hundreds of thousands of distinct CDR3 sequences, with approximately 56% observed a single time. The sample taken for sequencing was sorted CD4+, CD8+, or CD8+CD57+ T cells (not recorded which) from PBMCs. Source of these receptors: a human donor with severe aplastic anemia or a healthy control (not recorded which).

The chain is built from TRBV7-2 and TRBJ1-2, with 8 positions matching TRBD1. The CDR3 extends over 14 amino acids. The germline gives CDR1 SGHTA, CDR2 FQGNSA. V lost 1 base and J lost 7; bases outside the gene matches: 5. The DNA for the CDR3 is TGTGCCAGCAGCTTAGACAGGGGGGTTTCTGGCTACACCTTC. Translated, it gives CASSLDRGVSGYTF.

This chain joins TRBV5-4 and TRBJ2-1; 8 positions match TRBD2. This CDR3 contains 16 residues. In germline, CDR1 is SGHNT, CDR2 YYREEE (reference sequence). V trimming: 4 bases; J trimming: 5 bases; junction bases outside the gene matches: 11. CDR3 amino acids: CASSPRSGRGDNEQFF. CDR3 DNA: TGTGCCAGCAGCCCACGAAGCGGGAGAGGCGACAATGAGCAGTTCTTC.

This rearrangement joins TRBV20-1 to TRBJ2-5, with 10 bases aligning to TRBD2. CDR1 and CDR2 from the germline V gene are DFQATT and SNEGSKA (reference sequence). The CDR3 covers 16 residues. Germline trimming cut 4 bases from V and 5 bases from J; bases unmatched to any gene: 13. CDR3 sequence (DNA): TGCAGTGCTAAGGGGCTAGCGGGGGTACCCGGGGAGACCCAGTACTTC. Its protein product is CSAKGLAGVPGETQYF.

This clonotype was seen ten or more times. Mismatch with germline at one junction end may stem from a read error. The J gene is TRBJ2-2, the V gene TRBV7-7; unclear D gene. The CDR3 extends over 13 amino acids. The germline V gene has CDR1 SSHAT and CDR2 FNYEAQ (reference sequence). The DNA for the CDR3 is TGTGCTAGCACCCCATACGAAACCGGGGAGCTGTTTTTT. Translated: CASTPYETGELFF.

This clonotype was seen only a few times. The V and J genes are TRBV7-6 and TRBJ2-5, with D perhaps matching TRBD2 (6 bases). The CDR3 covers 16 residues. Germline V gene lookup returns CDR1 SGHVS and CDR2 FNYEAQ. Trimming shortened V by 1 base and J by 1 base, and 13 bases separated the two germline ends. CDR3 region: CASSLVGLRPQETQYF. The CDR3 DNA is TGTGCCAGCAGCTTAGTGGGACTCAGACCCCAAGAGACCCAGTACTTC.